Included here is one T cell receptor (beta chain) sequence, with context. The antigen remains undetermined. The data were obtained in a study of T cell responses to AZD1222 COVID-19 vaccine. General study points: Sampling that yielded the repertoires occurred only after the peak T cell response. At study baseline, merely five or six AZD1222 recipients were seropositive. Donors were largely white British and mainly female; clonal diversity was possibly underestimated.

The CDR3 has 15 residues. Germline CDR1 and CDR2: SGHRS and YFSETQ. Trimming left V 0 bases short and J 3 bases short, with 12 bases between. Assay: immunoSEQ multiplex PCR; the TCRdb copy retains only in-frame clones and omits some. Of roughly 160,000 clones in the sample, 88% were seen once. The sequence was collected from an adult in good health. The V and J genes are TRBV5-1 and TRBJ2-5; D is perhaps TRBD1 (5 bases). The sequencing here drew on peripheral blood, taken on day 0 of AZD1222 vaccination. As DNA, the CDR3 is TGCGCCAGCAGCTTGGCGCAGGGCTTGGAAGAGACCCAGTACTTC. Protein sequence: CASSLAQGLEETQYF. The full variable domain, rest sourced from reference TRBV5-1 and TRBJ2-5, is KAGVTQTPRYLIKTRGQQVTLSCSPISGHRSVSWYQQTPGQGLQFLFEYFSETQRNKGNFPGRFSGRQFSNSRSEMNVSTLELGDSALYLCASSLAQGLEETQYFGPGTRLLVL.